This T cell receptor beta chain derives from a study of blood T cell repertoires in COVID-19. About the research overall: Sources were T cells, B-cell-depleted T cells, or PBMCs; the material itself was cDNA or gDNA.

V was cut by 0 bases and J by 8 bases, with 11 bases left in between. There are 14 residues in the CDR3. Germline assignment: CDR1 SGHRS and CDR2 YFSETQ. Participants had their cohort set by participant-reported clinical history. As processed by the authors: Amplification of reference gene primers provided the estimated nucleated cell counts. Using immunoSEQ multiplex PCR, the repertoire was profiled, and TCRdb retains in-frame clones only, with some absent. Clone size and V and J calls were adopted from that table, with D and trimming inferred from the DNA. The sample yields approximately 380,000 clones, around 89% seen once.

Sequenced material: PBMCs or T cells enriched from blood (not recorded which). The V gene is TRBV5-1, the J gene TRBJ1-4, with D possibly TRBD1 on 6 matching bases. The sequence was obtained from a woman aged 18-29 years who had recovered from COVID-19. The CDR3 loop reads CASSLAGGGEKLFF. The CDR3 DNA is TGCGCCAGCAGCTTGGCCGGCGGGGGCGAAAAACTGTTTTTT. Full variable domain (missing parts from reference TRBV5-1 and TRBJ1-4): KAGVTQTPRYLIKTRGQQVTLSCSPISGHRSVSWYQQTPGQGLQFLFEYFSETQRNKGNFPGRFSGRQFSNSRSEMNVSTLELGDSALYLCASSLAGGGEKLFFGSGTQLSVL.